A single sample is the source of the 20 T cell receptor beta chains below, sequenced in a study of control samples from healthy donors and cancer patients. Repertoires were generated with immunoSEQ multiplex PCR, while TCRdb's copy carries only in-frame clones and drops some. Altogether about 95,000 clones are present, 88% being singletons, with the ten largest covering approximately 15%. Sequencing used blood. The receptors were gathered from a woman in her sixties or seventies in good health.

This clone was seen a single time. The junction and the germline gene differ at one end; a read error may be behind it. The chain has TRBV5-5 and TRBJ1-4, with a weak D call TRBD1 (5 bases). Looked up from germline, CDR1 is SGHKS and CDR2 is YYEKEE (reference sequence). The CDR3 totals 16 residues. CDR3 DNA sequence: TGTGTCAGCAGCTTTATGGGGGATCCAACTAATGAAAAACTGTTTTTT. Amino acids: CVSSFMGDPTNEKLFF.

The chain employs TRBV12-5 and TRBJ1-1, with D possibly TRBD1 on 5 matching bases. The V gene's germline CDR1 is LGHNT and CDR2 FRNRAP. This CDR3 is built from 12 residues. V was pared by 7 bases and J by 10 bases, with 16 bases between. The CDR3 sequence: CASAIDSSTAFF. As DNA, the CDR3 is TGTGCTAGTGCCATAGACAGCTCTACAGCTTTCTTT.

The rearrangement uses TRBV19 and TRBJ1-3, with D tentatively TRBD1 (5 bases). The germline gives CDR1 LNHDA, CDR2 SQIVND (reference sequence). V was pared by 5 bases and J by 0 bases, with 11 bases between. The CDR3 has 15 amino acids. CDR3 protein: CASSSGGSSGNTIYF. CDR3 nucleotides: TGTGCCAGTAGTTCGGGGGGTAGCTCTGGAAACACCATATATTTT.

This chain uses TRBV6-1 with TRBJ2-3; D gene unclear. V was cut by 0 bases and J by 3 bases, with 10 bases left in between. CDR1 and CDR2 from the germline V gene are MNHNS and SASEGT. The CDR3 consists of 15 residues. As DNA, the CDR3 is TGTGCCAGCAGTGAAGCTATTCGACTTACAGATACGCAGTATTTT. It encodes CASSEAIRLTDTQYF.

This chain connects TRBV2 to TRBJ2-5, with D perhaps TRBD1 (6 bases). V dropped 3 bases and J dropped 5 bases, with 10 bases sitting between them. Germline loops: CDR1 SNHLY, CDR2 FYNNEI. CDR3 length equals 13 residues. The CDR3 DNA reads as TGTGCCAGCAGTGATCAGGGGATGGAGACCCAGTACTTC. It is translated as CASSDQGMETQYF.

This chain joins TRBV7-2 and TRBJ1-1, with 7 nucleotides matching TRBD1. The trim removed 3 bases at V and 2 bases at J, leaving 3 bases unmatched. Per the germline V gene, CDR1 is SGHTA and CDR2 is FQGNSA. There are 14 residues in the CDR3. The CDR3 is CASSLTGINTEAFF. CDR3 coding DNA: TGTGCCAGCAGCTTGACAGGGATCAACACTGAAGCTTTCTTT.

CDR3 loop: CASSSDRAYTEAFF. In DNA form, the CDR3 reads TGTGCCAGCAGTTCCGACAGGGCGTACACTGAAGCTTTCTTT. The J gene is TRBJ1-1, the V gene TRBV6-6; TRBD1 matches at 7 bases. From germline, CDR1 is MNHNY and CDR2 SVGAGI (reference sequence). This CDR3 has 14 amino acids. V shed 4 bases, J shed 3 bases, and the junction held 5 bases outside the gene matches.

The chain joins TRBV6-5 to TRBJ2-2; 11 positions match TRBD1. Germline V lookup: CDR1 MNHEY, CDR2 SVGAGI. The trim removed 5 bases at V and 4 bases at J, leaving 3 bases unmatched. The CDR3 has 15 residues. As DNA, the CDR3 is TGTGCCAGCAGTACCGGGACAGGGGGCACCGGGGAGCTGTTTTTT. Its translation is CASSTGTGGTGELFF.

As concerns this clone: Within the sample, other DNA sequences also encode this same CDR3. The chain has TRBV5-4 and TRBJ2-2; D may match TRBD1 or TRBD2 (6 bases each). V was cut by 7 bases and J by 0 bases, with 13 bases left in between. Looked up from germline, CDR1 is SGHNT and CDR2 is YYREEE (reference sequence). The CDR3 covers 15 residues. CDR3 residues: CASGGRFTNTGELFF. The CDR3 nucleotides read TGTGCCAGCGGGGGGCGGTTCACGAACACCGGGGAGCTGTTTTTT.

This clone was counted once. This rearrangement joins TRBV28 to TRBJ2-3; TRBD2 agrees at 8 bases. CDR1 is MDHEN and CDR2 is SYDVKM in the germline V gene. V lost 3 bases and J lost 8; bases outside the gene matches: 13. This CDR3 region has 16 residues. The CDR3 DNA is TGTGCCAGCAGTTTTGATGAGCGGGGGTGGTCGGTTACGCAGTATTTT. Translation: CASSFDERGWSVTQYF.

This chain uses TRBV6-5 with TRBJ2-3; 8 positions agree with TRBD2. Trimming cost V 4 bases and J 4 bases; bases outside gene matches: 4. This CDR3 contains 14 residues. From germline, CDR1 is MNHEY and CDR2 SVGAGI. CDR3 sequence: CASSLGREADTQYF. In DNA form, the CDR3 reads TGTGCCAGCAGTTTGGGGCGGGAGGCAGATACGCAGTATTTT.

The J gene is TRBJ1-2, the V gene TRBV25-1, with D unresolved. This CDR3 is 12 amino acids long. Germline V CDR1 and CDR2: MGHDK, SYGVNS. Between the trimmed V and J ends, which lost 3 bases and 4 bases, there was a span of 6 bases. Here the CDR3 reads CASSEAGYGYTF. CDR3 coding DNA: TGTGCCAGCAGTGAGGCAGGCTATGGCTACACCTTC.

V usage is TRBV15 and J usage is TRBJ2-5; the D is unclear. There are 13 residues in the CDR3. The germline V gene encodes CDR1 LNHNV and CDR2 YYDKDF (reference sequence). The V and J ends lost 1 base and 4 bases respectively, with 7 bases between them. CDR3 bases: TGTGCCACCAGCAGAGCGAAGCTAGAGACCCAGTACTTC. It specifies CATSRAKLETQYF.

CDR3 DNA: TGTGCCAGCAGCCCCAGGACTAGCGGGGGAAATGAGCAGTTCTTC. Its protein product is CASSPRTSGGNEQFF. The gene calls are TRBV5-4 and TRBJ2-1; 13 nucleotides match TRBD2. V lost 4 bases and J lost 7; bases outside the gene matches: 5. The CDR3 consists of 15 residues. Germline assignment: CDR1 SGHNT and CDR2 YYREEE (reference sequence).

V is TRBV6-5 and J is TRBJ1-4; possible D gene TRBD1, 6 bases. The V end was cut by 2 bases, the J end by 4 bases, with 14 bases between. Germline lookup yields CDR1 MNHEY and CDR2 SVGAGI. This CDR3 spans 16 amino acids. The CDR3 DNA reads TGTGCCAGCAGTTACGCCTACAGGGCGAATAATGAAAAACTGTTTTTT. Translating gives CASSYAYRANNEKLFF.

The chain uses TRBV7-9 and TRBJ1-2; D is perhaps TRBD1 (6 bases). The V gene's germline CDR1 is SEHNR and CDR2 FQNEAQ (reference sequence). V was clipped by 5 bases and J by 3 bases, with 16 bases between them. The CDR3 loop spans 15 amino acids. The CDR3 loop is CASSLGQRSDYGYTF. In DNA, the CDR3 is TGTGCCAGCAGCCTTGGACAGCGTTCGGACTATGGCTACACCTTC.

This rearrangement joins TRBV9 to TRBJ2-1; TRBD2 is a possible D gene (6 bases). The CDR3 loop spans 16 amino acids. The V gene's germline CDR1 is SGDLS and CDR2 YYNGEE. V was trimmed by 3 bases and J by 0 bases, leaving 13 bases between them. Here the CDR3 reads CASSDDVGGSYNEQFF. CDR3 nucleotide sequence: TGTGCCAGCAGCGATGACGTCGGGGGCTCCTACAATGAGCAGTTCTTC.

The chain uses TRBV7-8 and TRBJ1-2, with D perhaps matching TRBD1 (5 bases). V lost 6 bases and J lost 3, with 11 bases in between. Germline CDR1 SGHVS, CDR2 FQNEAQ. CDR3 length: 13 residues. CDR3 nucleotide sequence: TGTGCCAGCAGTCCCGGGACCTACTATGGCTACACCTTC. As protein: CASSPGTYYGYTF. Full variable domain (outside the CDR3, taken from reference TRBV7-8 and TRBJ1-2): GAGVSQSPRYKVAKRGQDVALRCDPISGHVSLFWYQQALGQGPEFLTYFQNEAQLDKSGLPSDRFFAERPEGSVSTLKIQRTQQEDSAVYLCASSPGTYYGYTFGSGTRLTVV.

The chain is built from TRBV3-1 (or the pseudogene TRBV3-2) and TRBJ1-2; 8 bases map to TRBD1. The junction had 11 bases not matched to a gene; V was cut back by 4 bases and J by 4 bases. The germline V gene encodes CDR1 LGHDT and CDR2 YNNKEL (reference sequence). This CDR3 is built from 16 residues. The CDR3 DNA reads as TGTGCCAGCAGCCTAAGGACAGGGTTAGGGATCTATGGCTACACCTTC. It is translated as CASSLRTGLGIYGYTF.

The gene calls are TRBV2 and TRBJ1-5, with a tentative D call TRBD1 (5 bases). The CDR3 extends over 14 amino acids. CDR1 and CDR2 (germline): SNHLY, FYNNEI. V was shortened by 6 bases and J by 3 bases, with 12 bases between the two germline ends. CDR3 coding DNA: TGTGCCAGCAGACAACAGGTGGACAATCAGCCCCAGCATTTT. Its protein is CASRQQVDNQPQHF.